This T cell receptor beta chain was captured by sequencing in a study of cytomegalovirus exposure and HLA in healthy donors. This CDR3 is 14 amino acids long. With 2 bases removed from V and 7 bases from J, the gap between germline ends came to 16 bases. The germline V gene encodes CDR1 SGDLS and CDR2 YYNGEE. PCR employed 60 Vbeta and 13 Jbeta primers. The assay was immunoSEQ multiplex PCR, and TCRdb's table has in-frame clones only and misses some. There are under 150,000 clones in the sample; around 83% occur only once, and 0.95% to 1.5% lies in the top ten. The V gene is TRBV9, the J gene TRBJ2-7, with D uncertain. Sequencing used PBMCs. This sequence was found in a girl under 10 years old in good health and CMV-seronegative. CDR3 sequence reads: CASSVRFEHGEQYF. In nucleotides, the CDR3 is TGTGCCAGCAGCGTTCGGTTTGAACACGGGGAGCAGTACTTC. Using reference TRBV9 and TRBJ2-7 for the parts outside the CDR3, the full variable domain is DSGVTQTPKHLITATGQRVTLRCSPRSGDLSVYWYQQSLDQGLQFLIQYYNGEERAKGNILERFSAQQFPDLHSELNLSSLELGDSALYFCASSVRFEHGEQYFGPGTRLTVT.